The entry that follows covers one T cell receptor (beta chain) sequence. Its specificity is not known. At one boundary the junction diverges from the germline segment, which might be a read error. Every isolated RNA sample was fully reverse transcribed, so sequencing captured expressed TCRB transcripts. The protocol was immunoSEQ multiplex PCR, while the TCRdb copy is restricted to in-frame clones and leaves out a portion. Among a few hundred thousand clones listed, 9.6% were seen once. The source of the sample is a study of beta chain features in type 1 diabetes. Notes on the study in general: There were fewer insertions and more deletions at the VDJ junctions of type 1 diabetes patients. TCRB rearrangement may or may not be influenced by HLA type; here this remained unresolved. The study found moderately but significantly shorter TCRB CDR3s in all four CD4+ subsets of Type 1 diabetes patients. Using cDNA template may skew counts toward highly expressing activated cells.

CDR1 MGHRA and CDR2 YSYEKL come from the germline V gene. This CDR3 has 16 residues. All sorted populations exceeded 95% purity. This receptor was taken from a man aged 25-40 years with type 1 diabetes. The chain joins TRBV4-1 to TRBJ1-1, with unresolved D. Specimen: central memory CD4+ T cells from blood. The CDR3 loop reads CASTQSGAQMNTEAFF. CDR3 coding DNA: TGCGCCAGCACCCAATCGGGCGCCCAAATGAACACTGAAGCTTTCTTT.